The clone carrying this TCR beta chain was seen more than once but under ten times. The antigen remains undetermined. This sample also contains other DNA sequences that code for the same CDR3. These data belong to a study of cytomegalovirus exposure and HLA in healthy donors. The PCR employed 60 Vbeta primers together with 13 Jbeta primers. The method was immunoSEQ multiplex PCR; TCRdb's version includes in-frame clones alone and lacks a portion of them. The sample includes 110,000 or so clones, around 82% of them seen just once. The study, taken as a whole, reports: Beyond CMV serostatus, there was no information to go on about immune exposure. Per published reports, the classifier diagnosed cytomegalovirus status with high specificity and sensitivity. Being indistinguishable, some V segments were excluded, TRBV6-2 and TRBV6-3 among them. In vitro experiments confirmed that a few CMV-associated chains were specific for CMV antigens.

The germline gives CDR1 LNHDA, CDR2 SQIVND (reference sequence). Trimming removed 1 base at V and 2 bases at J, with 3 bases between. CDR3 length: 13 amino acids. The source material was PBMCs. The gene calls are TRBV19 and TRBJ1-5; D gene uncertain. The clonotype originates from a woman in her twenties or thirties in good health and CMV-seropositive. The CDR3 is CASSIAGNQPQHF. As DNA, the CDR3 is TGTGCCAGTAGTATAGCGGGCAATCAGCCCCAGCATTTT.